This T cell receptor (beta chain) was obtained from a study of OX40 agonist ivuxolimab in advanced cancers. General notes on the study: Ivuxolimab was an agonistic, fully human IgG2 monoclonal antibody directed against OX40 (CD134), a costimulatory receptor. Intravenous ivuxolimab was administered to patients every 2 weeks at six dose levels: 0.01, 0.1, 0.3, 1.5, 3 and 10 mg/kg. Of the approximately 50 dose-escalation patients, hepatocellular carcinoma was present in roughly 19, melanoma in around 15, renal cell carcinoma in 9 and head and neck cancer in 9. A male proportion of around 81% and a mean age of 60 years, ranging from 23 to 79, were recorded for the dose-escalation cohort. Prior anti-PD-1, anti-PD-L1 or anti-CTLA-4 therapy was permitted, and about two fifths of dose-escalation patients had received checkpoint inhibitors. Partial responses were achieved by three dose-escalation patients, of whom one had hepatocellular carcinoma and two had cutaneous melanoma. Peripheral TCRbeta sequencing aimed to test whether ivuxolimab altered TCR sequence diversity and caused clonal T-cell expansion. The paper reports the monotherapy dose-escalation portion (N of about 50 patients) of the phase I ivuxolimab trial.

Genomic DNA was isolated from the sorted cells so that the TCRbeta CDR3 region could be sequenced. The immunoSEQ Assay was used for sequencing of TCRbeta CDR3 regions. TCRdb holds this immuneACCESS table with in-frame rearrangements only. Some clones are missing; in checked studies, unresolved V genes explain under half, and the rest has no known cause. The sample includes approximately 73,000 clones, with 75% to 90% observed a single time. The biggest ten clones account for more than 2.5% of the sample. Of note for this clone: Its antigen remains unidentified. No base quality values were provided; no much bigger clone lies one nucleotide off.

The CDR3 sequence holds 14 residues, the cysteine and phenylalanine included. The entry retains the CDR3 DNA only, 42 bases that are in frame from base 1. V loses 5 bases, J loses 7 bases, and the germline ends lie 17 bases apart. The germline V gene sets CDR1 to SGHTA and CDR2 to FQGNSA. The trial excluded patients who had a history of autoimmune disease or who were on systemic immunosuppression. Peripheral blood for TCR sequencing was collected from all dose cohorts at baseline, on cycle 4 day 1, and on cycle 7 day 1. The samples were drawn from a first-in-human, open-label, multicenter phase I dose-escalation trial of ivuxolimab. The trial enrolled adults with locally advanced or metastatic head and neck squamous cell, hepatocellular, melanoma or renal cell carcinoma. CD4+ and CD8+ T cells were sorted separately from peripheral blood before TCR sequencing. On the study overall, not on this receptor specifically: The antigen specificity of the clonally expanded peripheral T cells was not determined. On average, CD8+ T cells showed more expanded clones than CD4+ T cells after ivuxolimab. At doses from 0.1 to 3.0 mg/kg, clonal expansion was seen in both CD4+ and CD8+ blood T cells between baseline and week 6. In the 0.1-3.0 mg/kg groups, partial responders were among the patients with the lowest normalized peripheral clonal expansion, particularly in CD8+ T cells. Low levels of normalized T-cell clonal expansion were also seen in some nonresponding patients.

The chain is encoded by TRBV7-2 joined to TRBJ2-5; no confident D gene assignment can be made. The clonotype comes from an adult with an advanced solid tumor such as melanoma, head and neck, liver or kidney cancer. Source: CD4+ or CD8+ T cells sorted from blood, taken in a trial of the OX40 agonist ivuxolimab. The DNA is as follows: TGTGCCAGCAGCCTAGTTGAGGCCCTGAGGACCCAGTACTTC. Its coded protein is CASSLVEALRTQYF.